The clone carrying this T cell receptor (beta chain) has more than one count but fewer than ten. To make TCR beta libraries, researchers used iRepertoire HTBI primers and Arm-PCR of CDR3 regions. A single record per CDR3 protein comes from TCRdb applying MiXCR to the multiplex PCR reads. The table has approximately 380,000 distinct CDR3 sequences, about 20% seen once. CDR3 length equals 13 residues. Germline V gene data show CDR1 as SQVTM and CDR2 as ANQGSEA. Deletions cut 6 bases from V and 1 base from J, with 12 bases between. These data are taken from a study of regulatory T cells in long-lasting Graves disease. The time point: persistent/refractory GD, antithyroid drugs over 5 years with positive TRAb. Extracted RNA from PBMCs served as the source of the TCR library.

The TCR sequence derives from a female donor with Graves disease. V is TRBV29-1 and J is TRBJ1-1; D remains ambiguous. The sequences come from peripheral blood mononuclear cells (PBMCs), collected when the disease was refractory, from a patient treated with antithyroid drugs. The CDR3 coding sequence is TGCAGCGTCGGGATGTCTGGGAACACTGAAGCTTTCTTT. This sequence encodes CSVGMSGNTEAFF. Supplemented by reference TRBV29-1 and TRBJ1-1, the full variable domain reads SAVISQKPSRDICQRGTSLTIQCQVDSQVTMMFWYRQQPGQSLTLIATANQGSEATYESGFVIDKFPISRPNLTFSTLTVSNMSPEDSSIYLCSVGMSGNTEAFFGQGTRLTVV.